The clone carrying this TCR beta chain has ten or more counts. No antigen is known for it. Prior to thyroid surgery, none of the patients had received any treatment. This sample is drawn from a study of metastatic and nonmetastatic thyroid tumors. Across the study: Samples came from malignant and benign thyroid patients, and repertoires were compared across blood and tumor or nodule tissue.

TCRdb ran MiXCR on the PCR reads. The sample includes about 40,000 clones, 11% of them seen just once. Study-level results: According to reports, the diversity of TCR beta was significantly higher in malignant thyroid tumors than in benign nodules, and this held in both blood and tumor samples.

Germline V CDR1 and CDR2: KGHSH, LQKENI. Trimming stripped 3 bases from V and 5 bases from J, with 11 bases between. The CDR3 sequence is 13 residues long. The rearrangement joins TRBV18 to TRBJ2-7; the D call may be TRBD1 or TRBD2 (5 bases each). This receptor was taken from a female donor with papillary thyroid cancer or a benign thyroid nodule (not recorded which). Some clones in this sample may be carry-over from other donors' samples. The sequenced material came from blood. The CDR3 coding sequence is TGTGCCAGCTCACCTGGGGGATCTGACGAGCAGTACTTC. As protein: CASSPGGSDEQYF.